This TCR beta chain originates from a study of T cell changes during pregnancy in multiple sclerosis (dated 2019 in TCRdb). About the full investigation: Changes in the T cell repertoire over the course of pregnancy were examined in this study in women with multiple sclerosis.

The germline V gene supplies CDR1 SGHRS and CDR2 YFSETQ. V is cut by 0 bases and J by 7 bases, and the space between the germline ends is 11 bases. Reading from cysteine to phenylalanine, the CDR3 counts 15 amino acids. Just CDR3 DNA is preserved here, 45 bases in frame from base 1. The method was the immunoSEQ multiplex PCR assay. Not all clones reach the TCRdb copy of this immuneACCESS table, which keeps in-frame sequences only. Checked studies attribute under half of the gap to unresolved V genes and leave the rest unexplained. The sample table records tens of thousands of clones; 90% of these occur just once. Approximately 2% of the sample belongs to the ten largest clones. Remarks on this clone: The specificity of this receptor is unknown. No much larger clone exists at a distance of one base, and base qualities are not known.

The material sequenced was peripheral blood, taken in the second trimester of pregnancy. The rearrangement joined TRBV5-1 to TRBJ1-6; tentative D gene TRBD1, with 6 bases matching. This sequence was found in a female donor in good health, enrolled as a control in a pregnancy study. The CDR3 region has the sequence CASSLVTGRNSPLHF. The DNA sequence is as follows: TGCGCCAGCAGCTTGGTGACAGGTCGAAATTCACCCCTCCACTTT.